This T cell receptor beta chain emerged from a study of T-cell reconstitution after alpha-beta-depleted transplantation in children. This sample's TCRbeta library carried unique molecular identifier barcodes. TCRdb re-analysed the PCR reads in MiXCR, keeping a single row per CDR3 protein. The sample lists approximately 240,000 distinct CDR3 sequences, around 9.5% occurring once. From germline, CDR1 is LGHNA and CDR2 YSLEER. V shed 0 bases and J 9 bases; nucleotides not matched to a gene: 7. This CDR3 comprises 16 residues. The chain carries TRBV4-3 and TRBJ1-6, with 8 nucleotides matching TRBD1. The receptor was derived from a human donor who donated a stem cell graft to a child with acute lymphoblastic leukemia. This sample comprised PBMCs from the stem cell graft donor, obtained from the stem cell graft. The chain's CDR3 is CASSQEAGDRFSPLHF. In nucleotides, the CDR3 is TGCGCCAGCAGCCAAGAAGCTGGGGACAGGTTTTCACCCCTCCACTTT.